Listed below are T cell receptor beta chains from one sample, sequenced in a study of blood T cell repertoires in COVID-19. Method: immunoSEQ multiplex PCR; TCRdb's copy keeps in-frame clones and lacks some. The profile covers fewer than 200,000 clones, with approximately 87% appearing a single time and under 4.5% taken by the ten largest. The sample comprised PBMCs or T cells enriched from blood (not recorded which). These receptors all come from a woman aged 45 to 65 who had recovered from COVID-19. Both conserved end residues are part of each CDR3. Fields, in order: D gene, J gene, clone size, V gene, CDR3 DNA, CDR3 protein. The D gene is left open where the match is weak. Expanded clones get a size class; other rows say once, few or many, or leave the size out.

d_call: NA
j_call: TRBJ2-5
clone_size: NA
v_call: TRBV21-1
cdr3_nt: TGTGCCAGCAGCGCCTTGACACGTGATAGAGAGACCCAGTACTTC
cdr3_aa: CASSALTRDRETQYF

d_call: TRBD1
j_call: TRBJ1-6
clone_size: NA
v_call: TRBV28
cdr3_nt: TGTGCCAGCAGTTCCCCCTTCATCCGCGGACAGGCCGACTCCTATAATTCACCCCTCCACTTT
cdr3_aa: CASSSPFIRGQADSYNSPLHF

d_call: TRBD1
j_call: TRBJ1-2
clone_size: NA
v_call: TRBV6-5
cdr3_nt: TGTGCCAGCAGTTCAGGGGGCTATGGCTACACCTTC
cdr3_aa: CASSSGGYGYTF

d_call: TRBD1
j_call: TRBJ1-2
clone_size: NA
v_call: TRBV12-3/TRBV12-4
cdr3_nt: TGTGCCAGCAGTTTAAGGGGACAGGGTAAGGGGACCTTC
cdr3_aa: CASSLRGQGKGTF

d_call: NA
j_call: TRBJ1-5
clone_size: NA
v_call: TRBV28
cdr3_nt: TGTGCCAGGTGGGGGCCTATACCCGCGGGCAATCAGCCCCAGCATTTT
cdr3_aa: CARWGPIPAGNQPQHF

d_call: TRBD1
j_call: TRBJ1-1
clone_size: NA
v_call: TRBV7-9
cdr3_nt: TGTGCCAGCAGCTTACTACAGGGGTCTGAAGCTTTCTTT
cdr3_aa: CASSLLQGSEAFF

d_call: NA
j_call: TRBJ1-4
clone_size: NA
v_call: TRBV27
cdr3_nt: TGTGCCAGCAGTATGGGGCTGACTAATGAAAAACTGTTTTTT
cdr3_aa: CASSMGLTNEKLFF

d_call: TRBD1
j_call: TRBJ1-4
clone_size: NA
v_call: TRBV11-2
cdr3_nt: TGTGCCAGCAGACACATAACAGGGGGCTCTAATGAAAAACTGTTTTTT
cdr3_aa: CASRHITGGSNEKLFF

d_call: NA
j_call: TRBJ2-3
clone_size: NA
v_call: TRBV28
cdr3_nt: TGTGCCAGCAGTTTAGAGGGGGTCACAGATACGCAGTATTTT
cdr3_aa: CASSLEGVTDTQYF

d_call: NA
j_call: TRBJ2-3
clone_size: NA
v_call: TRBV9
cdr3_nt: TGTGCCAGCAGCGTAAAAGGGAACCGGGACACTCGTTTAGATACGCAGTATTTT
cdr3_aa: CASSVKGNRDTRLDTQYF

d_call: NA
j_call: TRBJ1-6
clone_size: NA
v_call: TRBV6-5
cdr3_nt: TGTGCCGACTACCGGGACTCAGGGAATTCACCCCTCCACTTT
cdr3_aa: CADYRDSGNSPLHF

d_call: NA
j_call: TRBJ1-2
clone_size: NA
v_call: TRBV5-6
cdr3_nt: TGTGCCAGCAGCGGAAAGGAAGGTTTGGGGAGTATGGGGTCCTATGGCTACACCTTC
cdr3_aa: CASSGKEGLGSMGSYGYTF

d_call: NA
j_call: TRBJ1-5
clone_size: NA
v_call: TRBV18
cdr3_nt: TGTGCCAGCTCACCATTCGAGGGGGTTGGAGGCAATCAGCCCCAGCATTTT
cdr3_aa: CASSPFEGVGGNQPQHF

d_call: NA
j_call: TRBJ1-6
clone_size: NA
v_call: TRBV28
cdr3_nt: TGTGCCAGCAGCCCGATAAAGGGGGTTAATTCACCCCTCCACTTT
cdr3_aa: CASSPIKGVNSPLHF

d_call: TRBD2
j_call: TRBJ2-1
clone_size: NA
v_call: TRBV10-1
cdr3_nt: TGCGCCAACCGAGGACTAGCGCTCTACAATGAGCAGTTCTTC
cdr3_aa: CANRGLALYNEQFF

d_call: TRBD1
j_call: TRBJ1-4
clone_size: NA
v_call: TRBV7-9
cdr3_nt: TGTGCCAGCAGCCCAACAGGGGTGGTTGAAAAACTGTTTTTT
cdr3_aa: CASSPTGVVEKLFF

d_call: NA
j_call: TRBJ2-1
clone_size: NA
v_call: TRBV14
cdr3_nt: TGTGCCAGCAGCCAACCCACAGATTATCAAAGGCATGAGCAGTTCTTC
cdr3_aa: CASSQPTDYQRHEQFF

d_call: NA
j_call: TRBJ2-1
clone_size: NA
v_call: TRBV2
cdr3_nt: TGTGCCAGCAGTGAGGCGAGAGTAGCGTCCGATTACAATGAGCAGTTCTTC
cdr3_aa: CASSEARVASDYNEQFF

d_call: NA
j_call: TRBJ1-1
clone_size: once
v_call: TRBV4-1
cdr3_nt: TGCGCCAGCAGCCCCTCCGGGGTATTAAGAGCTTTCTTT
cdr3_aa: CASSPSGVLRAFF

d_call: TRBD2
j_call: TRBJ2-1
clone_size: once
v_call: TRBV7-2
cdr3_nt: TGTGCCAGCAGCTTAGGACTAGCGGGGGTGAATGAGCAGTTCTTC
cdr3_aa: CASSLGLAGVNEQFF

d_call: TRBD1
j_call: TRBJ1-1
clone_size: NA
v_call: TRBV3-1/TRBV3-2
cdr3_nt: TGTGCCAGCAGCCAAGTCCCCGCAGGGGGCGGGGGCGCAGCTTTCTTT
cdr3_aa: CASSQVPAGGGGAAFF

d_call: TRBD2
j_call: TRBJ2-5
clone_size: NA
v_call: TRBV7-9
cdr3_nt: TGTGCCAGCAGCTCCAGCGGGGGAGAGACCCAGTACTTC
cdr3_aa: CASSSSGGETQYF